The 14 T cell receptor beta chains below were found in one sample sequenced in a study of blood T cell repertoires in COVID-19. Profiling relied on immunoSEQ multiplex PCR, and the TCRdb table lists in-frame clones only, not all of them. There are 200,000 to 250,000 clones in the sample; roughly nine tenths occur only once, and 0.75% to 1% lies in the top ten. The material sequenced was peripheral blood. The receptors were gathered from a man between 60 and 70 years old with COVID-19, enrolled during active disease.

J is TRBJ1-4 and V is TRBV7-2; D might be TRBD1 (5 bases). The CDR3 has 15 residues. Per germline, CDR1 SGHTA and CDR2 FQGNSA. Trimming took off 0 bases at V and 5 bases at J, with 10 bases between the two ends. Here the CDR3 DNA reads TGTGCCAGCAGCTTAGCACTGGCAGGGAATGAAAAACTGTTTTTT. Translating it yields CASSLALAGNEKLFF.

The CDR3 nucleotides read TGTGCCAGCATCCAGAGGGGGCACAACCACGAGCAGTACTTC. As protein: CASIQRGHNHEQYF. V and J are TRBV5-6 and TRBJ2-7, with TRBD1 matching 7 bases. V shed 6 bases, J shed 5 bases, and the junction held 11 bases outside the gene matches. This CDR3 spans 14 amino acids. Germline V gene lookup returns CDR1 SGHDT and CDR2 YYEEEE.

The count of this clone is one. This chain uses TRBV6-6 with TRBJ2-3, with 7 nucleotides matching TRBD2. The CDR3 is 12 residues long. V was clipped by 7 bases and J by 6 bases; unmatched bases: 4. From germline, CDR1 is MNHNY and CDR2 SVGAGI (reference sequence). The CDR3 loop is CASTLGGDTQYF. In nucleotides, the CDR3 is TGTGCCAGCACGTTGGGGGGGGATACGCAGTATTTT.

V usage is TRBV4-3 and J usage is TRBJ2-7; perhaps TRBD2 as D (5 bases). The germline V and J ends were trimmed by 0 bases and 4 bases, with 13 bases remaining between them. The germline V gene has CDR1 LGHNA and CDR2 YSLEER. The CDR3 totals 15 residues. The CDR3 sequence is CASSQERASPYEQYF. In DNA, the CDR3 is TGCGCCAGCAGCCAAGAGAGGGCCAGTCCTTACGAGCAGTACTTC.

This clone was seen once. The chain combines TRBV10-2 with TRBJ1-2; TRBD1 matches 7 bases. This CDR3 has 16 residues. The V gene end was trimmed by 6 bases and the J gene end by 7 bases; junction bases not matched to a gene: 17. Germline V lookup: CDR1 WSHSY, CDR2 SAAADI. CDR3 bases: TGCGCCAGCAGAGAGGGAGGGGGCGCTGCAAGGGCTGGCTACACCTTC. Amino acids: CASREGGGAARAGYTF.

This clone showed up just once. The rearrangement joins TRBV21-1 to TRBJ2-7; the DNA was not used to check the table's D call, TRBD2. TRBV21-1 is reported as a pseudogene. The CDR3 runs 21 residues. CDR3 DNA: TGTGCCAGCAGCTCCCGTACTAGATCCCAACACAAGACCCTACCCCACTACGAGCAGTACTTC. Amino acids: CASSSRTRSQHKTLPHYEQYF.

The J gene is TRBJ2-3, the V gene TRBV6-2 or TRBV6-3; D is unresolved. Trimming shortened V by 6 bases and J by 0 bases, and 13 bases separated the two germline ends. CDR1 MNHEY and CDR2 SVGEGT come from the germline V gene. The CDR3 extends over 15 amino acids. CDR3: CASSPAGWSTDTQYF. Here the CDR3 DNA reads TGTGCCAGCAGCCCGGCCGGGTGGAGCACAGATACGCAGTATTTT.

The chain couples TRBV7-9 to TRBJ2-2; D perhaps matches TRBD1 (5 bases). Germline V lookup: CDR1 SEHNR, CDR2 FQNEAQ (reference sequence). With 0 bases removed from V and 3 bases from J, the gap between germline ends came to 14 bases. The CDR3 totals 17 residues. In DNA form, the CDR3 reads TGTGCCAGCAGCTTAGCGTATGGGGCCGTGGACACCGGGGAGCTGTTTTTT. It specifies CASSLAYGAVDTGELFF.

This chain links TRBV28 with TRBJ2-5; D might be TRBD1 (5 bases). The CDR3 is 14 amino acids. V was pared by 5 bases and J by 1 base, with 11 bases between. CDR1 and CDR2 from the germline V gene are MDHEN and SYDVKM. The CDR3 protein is CASSLGAVQETQYF. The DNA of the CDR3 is TGTGCCAGCAGTCTAGGGGCAGTCCAAGAGACCCAGTACTTC.

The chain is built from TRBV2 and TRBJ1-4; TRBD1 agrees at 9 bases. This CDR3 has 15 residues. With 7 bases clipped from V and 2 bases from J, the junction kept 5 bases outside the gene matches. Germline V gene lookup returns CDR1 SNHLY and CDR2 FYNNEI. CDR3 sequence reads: CASIQQGATNEKLFF. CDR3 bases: TGTGCCAGCATTCAACAGGGGGCTACTAATGAAAAACTGTTTTTT.

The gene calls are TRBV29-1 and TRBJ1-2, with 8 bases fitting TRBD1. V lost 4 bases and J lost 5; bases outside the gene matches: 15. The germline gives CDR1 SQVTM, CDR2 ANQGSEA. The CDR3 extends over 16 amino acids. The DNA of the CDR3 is TGCAGCGTTGGGGCATCCTATCGACAGGGGAGTTATGGCTACACCTTC. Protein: CSVGASYRQGSYGYTF.

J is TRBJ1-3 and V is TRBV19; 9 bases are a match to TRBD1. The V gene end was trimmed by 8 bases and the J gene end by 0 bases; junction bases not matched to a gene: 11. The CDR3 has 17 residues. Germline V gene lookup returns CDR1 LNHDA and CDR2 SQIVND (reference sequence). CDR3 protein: CASDGTGRSPSGNTIYF. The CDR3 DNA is TGTGCCAGTGACGGGACAGGGAGGTCCCCCTCTGGAAACACCATATATTTT. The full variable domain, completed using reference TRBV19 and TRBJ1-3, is DGGITQSPKYLFRKEGQNVTLSCEQNLNHDAMYWYRQDPGQGLRLIYYSQIVNDFQKGDIAEGYSVSREKKESFPLTVTSAQKNPTAFYLCASDGTGRSPSGNTIYFGEGSWLTVV.

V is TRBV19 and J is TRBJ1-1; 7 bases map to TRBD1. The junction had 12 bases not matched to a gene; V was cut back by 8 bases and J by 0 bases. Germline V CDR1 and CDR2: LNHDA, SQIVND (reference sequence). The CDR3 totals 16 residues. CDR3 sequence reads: CASQGGKGAMNTEAFF. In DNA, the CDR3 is TGTGCCAGTCAGGGGGGCAAGGGGGCTATGAACACTGAAGCTTTCTTT.

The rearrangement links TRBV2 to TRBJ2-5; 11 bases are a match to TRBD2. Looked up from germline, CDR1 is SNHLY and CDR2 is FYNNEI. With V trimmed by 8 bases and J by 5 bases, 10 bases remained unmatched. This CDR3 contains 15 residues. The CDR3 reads CASLRGLAGGETQYF. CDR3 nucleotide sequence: TGTGCCAGCCTAAGGGGGTTAGCGGGAGGGGAGACCCAGTACTTC.